Below are 26 T cell receptor beta chains sequenced from a single sample in a study of cytomegalovirus exposure and HLA in healthy donors. PCR involved 60 Vbeta and 13 Jbeta primers. The table came from immunoSEQ multiplex PCR; TCRdb's copy has only in-frame clones and leaves some out. The sample consists of 65,000 to 100,000 clones, more than 70% of them appearing once. What was sequenced was PBMCs. These receptors were obtained from a man aged 40-49 years in good health and CMV-seronegative.

This chain connects TRBV15 to TRBJ2-2, with 7 bases aligning to TRBD2. Germline CDR1 LNHNV, CDR2 YYDKDF (reference sequence). CDR3 size: 17 residues. The trim removed 0 bases at V and 6 bases at J, leaving 10 bases unmatched. CDR3 in amino acids: CATSRDPGLQGAGELFF. Written as DNA, the CDR3 is TGTGCCACCAGCAGAGATCCGGGACTACAAGGGGCCGGGGAGCTGTTTTTT.

This clone turned up a few times. The V call is TRBV7-8, the J call TRBJ1-1, with TRBD1 matching over 7 bases. V shed 3 bases and J 6 bases; nucleotides not matched to a gene: 10. Germline V gives CDR1 SGHVS, CDR2 FQNEAQ. This CDR3 spans 15 amino acids. The CDR3 sequence is CASSLYTGASAEAFF. CDR3 in DNA: TGTGCCAGCAGCTTGTATACAGGGGCTTCGGCTGAAGCTTTCTTT.

The CDR3 sequence is CAWQLGGNTEAFF. The CDR3 bases are TGTGCCTGGCAATTGGGGGGAAACACTGAAGCTTTCTTT. The chain joins TRBV30 to TRBJ1-1, with D tentatively TRBD1 (5 bases). Trimming cost V 5 bases and J 2 bases, with 12 bases left between them. The CDR3 contains 13 residues. CDR1 GTSNPN and CDR2 SVGIG come from the germline V gene (reference sequence).

This chain joins TRBV6-1 and TRBJ2-7; 9 bases match TRBD1. J lost 6 bases, V lost 5 bases, and 11 bases had no gene match. This CDR3 region has 15 residues. Germline loops: CDR1 MNHNS, CDR2 SASEGT. The CDR3 DNA is TGTGCCAGCAGTTCCCGGGACAGGGTTTTCGGCGAGCAGTACTTC. The encoded protein is CASSSRDRVFGEQYF.

This clone came up a few times. The chain couples TRBV5-4 to TRBJ1-1; D ambiguous. There are 13 residues in the CDR3. CDR1 SGHNT and CDR2 YYREEE come from the germline V gene (reference sequence). V was trimmed by 10 bases and J by 1 base, leaving 14 bases between them. This CDR3 is CALTVLPNTEAFF. The CDR3 bases are TGTGCCTTAACAGTTCTCCCGAACACTGAAGCTTTCTTT.

The chain links TRBV4-1 to TRBJ2-3; the match to TRBD1 covers 9 bases. The CDR3 spans 15 residues. Germline values: CDR1 MGHRA, CDR2 YSYEKL. The V gene end was trimmed by 4 bases and the J gene end by 7 bases; junction bases not matched to a gene: 9. This CDR3 is CASSRDRGMLNTQYF. CDR3 in DNA: TGCGCCAGCAGCCGAGACAGGGGGATGCTGAATACGCAGTATTTT.

V is TRBV5-1 and J is TRBJ1-6; TRBD1 agrees at 9 bases. The CDR3 runs to 14 residues. The V gene's germline CDR1 is SGHRS and CDR2 YFSETQ. The J segment lost 6 bases and the V segment lost 5 bases, leaving 3 bases of the junction unmatched. The CDR3 loop is CASRQDRGNSPLHF. The CDR3 bases are TGCGCCAGCAGACAGGACAGGGGTAATTCACCCCTCCACTTT.

This clone was counted only a few times. The chain is built from TRBV9 and TRBJ1-1, with 7 bases fitting TRBD1. The CDR3 has 16 residues. From germline, CDR1 is SGDLS and CDR2 YYNGEE. With V trimmed by 4 bases and J by 6 bases, 15 bases remained unmatched. The CDR3 nucleotides read TGTGCCAGCAGCTTAACAACAGACAGGGTTAATCCTGAAGCTTTCTTT. Its protein is CASSLTTDRVNPEAFF.

In DNA, the CDR3 is TGTGCCAGCTCCGAACAGGGAAACGAGCAGTACTTC. Translated: CASSEQGNEQYF. The chain is built from TRBV18 and TRBJ2-7; D is perhaps TRBD1 (6 bases). Germline V gene lookup returns CDR1 KGHSH and CDR2 LQKENI. The CDR3 is 12 amino acids. V lost 6 bases and J 5 bases, leaving 11 bases between the germline ends.

The chain combines TRBV7-9 with TRBJ2-5, with 8 nucleotides matching TRBD2. This CDR3 spans 17 amino acids. After removal of 1 base from V and 1 base from J, the junction contained 8 bases not matched to a gene. Germline CDR1 is SEHNR and CDR2 is FQNEAQ (reference sequence). The CDR3 DNA is TGTGCCAGCAGCTTAGGTTCGCGGAGCGGGGGCCAAGAGACCCAGTACTTC. This sequence encodes CASSLGSRSGGQETQYF.

The chain carries TRBV6-5 and TRBJ1-2, with D tentatively TRBD1 (6 bases). Germline CDR1 is MNHEY and CDR2 is SVGAGI. Trimming pared 6 bases from V and 4 bases from J, leaving 15 bases between. This CDR3 has 14 amino acids. The CDR3 spells CASSIDRRTYGYTF. The CDR3 nucleotides are TGTGCCAGCAGCATCGACAGGAGAACCTATGGCTACACCTTC.

This chain joins TRBV28 and TRBJ1-5; D might be TRBD1 (6 bases). CDR3 length: 15 residues. Germline V lookup: CDR1 MDHEN, CDR2 SYDVKM. V gave up 3 bases and J gave up 0 bases, with 9 bases separating them. CDR3 residues: CASSFFRGSNQPQHF. CDR3 nucleotides: TGTGCCAGCAGTTTTTTCAGGGGTAGCAATCAGCCCCAGCATTTT.

The chain uses TRBV7-9 and TRBJ1-2; D remains ambiguous. The CDR3 totals 13 residues. Trimming left V 1 base short and J 7 bases short, with 10 bases between. The germline CDR1 and CDR2 sequences are SEHNR and FQNEAQ (reference sequence). The CDR3 sequence: CASSLVGSGGYTF. CDR3 DNA: TGTGCCAGCAGCTTAGTTGGGTCGGGTGGCTACACCTTC. Drawing the rest from reference TRBV7-9 and TRBJ1-2, the complete variable domain is DTGVSQNPRHKITKRGQNVTFRCDPISEHNRLYWYRQTLGQGPEFLTYFQNEAQLEKSRLLSDRFSAERPKGSFSTLEIQRTEQGDSAMYLCASSLVGSGGYTFGSGTRLTVV.

The V and J genes are TRBV28 and TRBJ1-4; D remains unclear. The CDR3 covers 14 residues. The germline V gene encodes CDR1 MDHEN and CDR2 SYDVKM. Trimming removed 4 bases at V and 8 bases at J, with 14 bases between. CDR3 nucleotide sequence: TGTGCCAGCAGTTCGGACTTACGTAACGAAAAACTGTTTTTT. Its translation is CASSSDLRNEKLFF. The whole variable domain, filled in from reference TRBV28 and TRBJ1-4, reads DVKVTQSSRYLVKRTGEKVFLECVQDMDHENMFWYRQDPGLGLRLIYFSYDVKMKEKGDIPEGYSVSREKKERFSLILESASTNQTSMYLCASSSDLRNEKLFFGSGTQLSVL.

CDR3 coding DNA: TGTGCCAGCAGCGTAGAGCTCCGCACAGATACGCAGTATTTT. This gives the protein CASSVELRTDTQYF. The chain recombines TRBV9 with TRBJ2-3; D remains unclear. V shed 0 bases and J shed 1 base, with 6 bases lying between them. Germline V CDR1 and CDR2: SGDLS, YYNGEE. This CDR3 is 14 amino acids long.

The chain couples TRBV7-8 to TRBJ1-1; 10 nucleotides agree with TRBD1. V was clipped by 5 bases and J by 0 bases; unmatched bases: 9. The CDR3 covers 17 residues. CDR1 and CDR2 (germline): SGHVS, FQNEAQ. CDR3 region: CASSLRQGARVNTEAFF. For the CDR3, the DNA is TGTGCCAGCAGCCTCAGACAGGGGGCGAGGGTGAACACTGAAGCTTTCTTT.

The rearrangement links TRBV4-1 to TRBJ1-2; 8 bases fit TRBD1. CDR3 length equals 16 residues. Germline CDR1 reads MGHRA; CDR2 reads YSYEKL. V shed 4 bases and J 3 bases; nucleotides not matched to a gene: 10. CDR3 loop: CASSLRWTGTYYGYTF. The CDR3 DNA follows: TGCGCCAGCAGCCTTCGCTGGACAGGGACTTACTATGGCTACACCTTC.

As for this clone: At one end the junction does not follow the germline gene, possibly because of a read error. V and J are TRBV7-7 and TRBJ2-1; TRBD2 matches 8 bases. CDR1 and CDR2 (germline): SSHAT, FNYEAQ (reference sequence). The CDR3 sequence is 13 residues long. The CDR3 here is CASSSGTSNEQFF. CDR3 nucleotides: TGTGCTAGCAGCTCGGGGACTAGCAATGAGCAGTTCTTC.

This chain links TRBV6-1 with TRBJ2-4; 13 bases fit TRBD2. The CDR3 extends over 18 amino acids. Looked up from germline, CDR1 is MNHNS and CDR2 is SASEGT. V gave up 3 bases and J gave up 6 bases; unmatched junction bases: 11. The CDR3 is CASSDPTTSGRRRNIQYF. CDR3 DNA sequence: TGTGCCAGCAGTGATCCCACGACTAGCGGGAGGAGGAGAAACATTCAGTACTTC.

This rearrangement joins TRBV11-2 to TRBJ2-2; 7 bases are a match to TRBD2. Looked up from germline, CDR1 is SGHAT and CDR2 is FQNNGV. CDR3 length equals 17 residues. V shed 3 bases and J 2 bases; nucleotides not matched to a gene: 9. The CDR3 protein is CASSFIHGLVNTGELFF. The CDR3 coding sequence is TGTGCCAGCAGCTTCATCCACGGACTAGTTAACACCGGGGAGCTGTTTTTT.

This clone turned up a few times. A read error may account for a junction end that differs from germline. CDR3 protein: CSSSREAGQPQHF. The CDR3 bases are TGTTCCAGCAGCCGCGAGGCTGGGCAGCCCCAGCATTTT. The chain links TRBV7-9 to TRBJ1-5, with no clear D. CDR1 SEHNR and CDR2 FQNEAQ come from the germline V gene (reference sequence). The CDR3 is 13 residues long.

This sequence joins TRBV27 and TRBJ2-3; 11 bases map to TRBD2. V shed 5 bases and J 0 bases; nucleotides not matched to a gene: 4. The CDR3 covers 16 residues. CDR1 and CDR2 (germline): MNHEY, SMNVEV (reference sequence). The CDR3 nucleotides read TGTGCCAGCAGTCTTACTAGCGGGAGTAGCACAGATACGCAGTATTTT. The encoded protein is CASSLTSGSSTDTQYF.

J is TRBJ1-2 and V is TRBV5-6; tentatively, D is TRBD1 (5 bases). This CDR3 is 14 amino acids long. Trimming took off 0 bases at V and 2 bases at J, with 8 bases between the two ends. The germline CDR1 and CDR2 sequences are SGHDT and YYEEEE. This chain's CDR3 is CASSLVSGNYGYTF. Written as DNA, the CDR3 is TGTGCCAGCAGCTTGGTTTCAGGGAACTATGGCTACACCTTC.

As DNA, the CDR3 is TGTGCCAGCTCAGTCAGTGGACAAAACGAGCAGTACTTC. This encodes CASSVSGQNEQYF. This chain uses TRBV9 with TRBJ2-7, with D possibly being TRBD1 (5 bases). The CDR3 is made up of 13 amino acids. Trimming took 7 bases from V and 5 from J, leaving 16 bases between them. CDR1 and CDR2 from the germline V gene are SGDLS and YYNGEE.

The chain joins TRBV4-2 to TRBJ2-7, with a tentative D call TRBD1 (6 bases). Germline lookup yields CDR1 LGHNA and CDR2 YNFKEQ. There are 17 residues in the CDR3. V was trimmed by 0 bases and J by 6 bases, leaving 21 bases between them. The CDR3 loop reads CASSQDGLGAPRGEQYF. The CDR3 DNA sequence: TGTGCCAGCAGCCAAGACGGTCTGGGGGCCCCTAGGGGCGAGCAGTACTTC.

This clone was counted between two and nine times. The chain links TRBV4-1 to TRBJ2-7; D might be TRBD1 (6 bases). Germline values: CDR1 MGHRA, CDR2 YSYEKL. The V and J ends lost 0 bases and 2 bases respectively, with 14 bases between them. The CDR3 is made up of 16 amino acids. The CDR3 region has the DNA TGCGCCAGCAGCCAAGATCTCCGGACAGCAACCTACGAGCAGTACTTC. Translated: CASSQDLRTATYEQYF.